This TCR beta chain comes out of a study of regulatory T cells in long-lasting Graves disease. For the study at large: Persistent Graves' disease denoted over 5 years of antithyroid drugs plus positive TSH receptor antibodies. Notes on the study in general: A greater number of public clonotypes (about 2,900) was shared by persistent patients than by new patients (approximately 880). The analysis examined peripheral blood only and excluded thyroid tissue.

CDR1 and CDR2 from the germline V gene are GTSNPN and SVGIG (reference sequence). Deletions cut 5 bases from V and 6 bases from J, with 14 bases between. There are 12 residues in the CDR3. Time point meaning: persistent/refractory GD, antithyroid drugs over 5 years with positive TRAb. Extracted PBMC RNA gave rise to the TCR library. To note about this clonotype: Its target is unknown.

Library construction for TCR beta used iRepertoire HTBI primers and Arm-PCR of CDR3 regions. Original processing notes: Throughout the samples, researchers identified 62 TRBV and approximately 13 TRBJ segments. TCRdb redid the calling of the multiplex PCR reads with MiXCR, one entry per CDR3 protein. These V and J calls originate from TCRdb's pipeline instead of the authors' own analysis. The sample lists almost 350,000 distinct CDR3 sequences, around 19% occurring once. The chain uses TRBV30 and TRBJ2-7; the D is unclear. The sequence was obtained from a female donor with Graves disease. The sample consisted of peripheral blood mononuclear cells (PBMCs), taken when the disease was refractory, from a patient treated with antithyroid drugs. CDR3 loop: CAWGSAKSEQYF. The CDR3 DNA follows: TGTGCCTGGGGCTCAGCTAAATCCGAGCAGTACTTC.